The 3 T cell receptor beta chains listed next were all sequenced from one sample in a study of cytomegalovirus exposure and HLA in healthy donors. The PCR ran on 60 Vbeta and 13 Jbeta primers. The repertoire was sequenced with immunoSEQ multiplex PCR; TCRdb's copy has only in-frame clones and lacks some. This table holds about 64,000 clones, less than 90% found once. Sequencing was done on a sample of PBMCs. The receptors shown here come from a female donor in good health and CMV-seronegative.

This chain links TRBV4-2 with TRBJ2-7; 8 bases map to TRBD2. The CDR3 consists of 16 residues. The V gene's germline CDR1 is LGHNA and CDR2 YNFKEQ. J gave up 4 bases and V 0 bases, and 8 bases lay outside the gene matches. The chain's CDR3 is CASSQEPQAGAYEQYF. CDR3 in DNA: TGTGCCAGCAGCCAAGAACCCCAAGCGGGGGCGTACGAGCAGTACTTC.

The chain is built from TRBV19 and TRBJ2-1, with D perhaps matching TRBD2 (6 bases). The germline gives CDR1 LNHDA, CDR2 SQIVND (reference sequence). The CDR3 length is 13 residues. Deletions cut 6 bases from V and 9 bases from J, with 15 bases between. The CDR3 reads CASSRRLVSEQFF. CDR3 bases: TGTGCCAGTAGCCGCCGACTAGTCTCTGAGCAGTTCTTC.

This clone was picked up one time. This chain uses TRBV5-6 with TRBJ2-1; D is perhaps TRBD2 (6 bases). CDR1 is SGHDT and CDR2 is YYEEEE in the germline V gene. The CDR3 has 16 residues. Trimming cost V 5 bases and J 1 base, with 16 bases left between them. The CDR3 loop reads CASSSWASASYNEQFF. DNA of the CDR3: TGTGCCAGCAGTTCCTGGGCTAGCGCGTCCTACAATGAGCAGTTCTTC. Together with reference TRBV5-6 and TRBJ2-1, the CDR3 gives the full variable domain: DAGVTQSPTHLIKTRGQQVTLRCSPKSGHDTVSWYQQALGQGPQFIFQYYEEEERQRGNFPDRFSGHQFPNYSSELNVNALLLGDSALYLCASSSWASASYNEQFFGPGTRLTVL.